Below are 24 T cell receptor beta chains sequenced from a single sample in a study of T cells in Graves' hyperthyroidism and ophthalmopathy. RNA transcripts gave rise to amplified TCR beta CDR3 regions. TCR CDR3 underwent first-round RT-PCR with the HTBI primer set. From the multiplex PCR reads, TCRdb called clonotypes with MiXCR, one entry per CDR3 protein. This repertoire shows 300,000 to 450,000 distinct CDR3 sequences, 15% to 19% found once; its top ten account for 25% to 30%. Sequenced: blood. These receptors originate from a woman aged 18-29 years with Graves' hyperthyroidism that later progressed to Graves' ophthalmopathy.

This chain links TRBV7-2 with TRBJ2-4; D is possibly TRBD2 (6 bases). V dropped 6 bases and J dropped 0 bases, with 18 bases sitting between them. The CDR3 sequence is 17 residues long. Germline V gene lookup returns CDR1 SGHTA and CDR2 FQGNSA. The chain's CDR3 is CASSLGPGGLAKNIQYF. The DNA for the CDR3 is TGTGCCAGCAGTCTAGGTCCCGGGGGACTAGCCAAAAACATTCAGTACTTC.

The chain recombines TRBV20-1 with TRBJ2-1; 11 bases match TRBD2. J was trimmed by 7 bases and V by 6 bases; bases with no gene match: 5. Looked up from germline, CDR1 is DFQATT and CDR2 is SNEGSKA (reference sequence). The CDR3 extends over 13 amino acids. The CDR3 protein is CSALSGRANEQFF. In DNA form, the CDR3 reads TGCAGTGCCCTTAGCGGGAGGGCAAATGAGCAGTTCTTC.

Only a few counts were recorded for this clonotype. The rearrangement links TRBV29-1 to TRBJ2-7; 7 bases fit TRBD1. V was clipped by 5 bases and J by 0 bases; unmatched bases: 4. The CDR3 is 13 amino acids. Germline lookup yields CDR1 SQVTM and CDR2 ANQGSEA. The CDR3 protein is CSVRTGSSYEQYF. The CDR3 DNA reads TGCAGCGTTCGGACAGGAAGCTCCTACGAGCAGTACTTC.

This clonotype occurred many times. This chain uses TRBV11-2 with TRBJ1-2; 8 positions agree with TRBD1. The CDR3 is 13 residues long. Germline values: CDR1 SGHAT, CDR2 FQNNGV. V lost 5 bases, J lost 2 bases, and 1 base stayed unmatched. Here the CDR3 DNA reads TGTGCCAGCAGCCAGGGGGCCAACTATGGCTACACCTTC. Protein product: CASSQGANYGYTF.

This clonotype was detected many times. CDR3 protein: CASRRPDREGYTF. CDR3 coding DNA: TGTGCCAGCAGGAGACCCGACAGGGAAGGCTACACCTTC. The chain carries TRBV12-3 or TRBV12-4 and TRBJ1-2, with 7 positions matching TRBD1. The junction had 9 bases not matched to a gene; V was cut back by 6 bases and J by 8 bases. The CDR3 sequence is 13 residues long.

This chain links TRBV20-1 with TRBJ2-7; D could derive from TRBD1 or TRBD2 (6 bases each). CDR3 length: 13 residues. Trimming removed 1 base from V and 3 bases from J, with 10 bases in between. Germline V gene data show CDR1 as DFQATT and CDR2 as SNEGSKA (reference sequence). For the CDR3, the DNA is TGCAGTGCTAGAGGGGGGGCGGACTACGAGCAGTACTTC. Amino acids: CSARGGADYEQYF.

In this sample, this clonotype turned up many times. This sequence joins TRBV7-2 and TRBJ1-2; maybe TRBD1 (6 bases). V was clipped by 6 bases and J by 6 bases, with 17 bases between them. Per germline, CDR1 SGHTA and CDR2 FQGNSA. The CDR3 has 14 residues. The CDR3 DNA sequence: TGTGCCAGCAGGTACTCGGGACACATGAATGGCTACACCTTC. It codes for CASRYSGHMNGYTF.

The table lists this clonotype with a few counts. This sequence joins TRBV9 and TRBJ1-3; D is undetermined. In germline, CDR1 is SGDLS, CDR2 YYNGEE. This CDR3 comprises 14 residues. Trimming pared 0 bases from V and 0 bases from J, leaving 4 bases between. The CDR3 region has the DNA TGTGCCAGCAGCGTAGGGAGCTCTGGAAACACCATATATTTT. This gives the protein CASSVGSSGNTIYF.

Ten or more counts support this clonotype. This chain connects TRBV7-2 to TRBJ2-1, with 7 nucleotides matching TRBD1. In germline, CDR1 is SGHTA, CDR2 FQGNSA. The V segment lost 4 bases and the J segment 12 bases; nucleotides outside the gene matches: 9. This CDR3 is 13 amino acids long. DNA of the CDR3: TGTGCCAGCAGCTACGGGAAAGGGGGCTGGCAGTTCTTC. This codes for CASSYGKGGWQFF.

V and J are TRBV18 and TRBJ1-5; TRBD1 matches 9 bases. CDR1 KGHSH and CDR2 LQKENI come from the germline V gene. V shed 2 bases, J shed 6 bases, and the junction held 8 bases outside the gene matches. CDR3 length: 16 amino acids. CDR3 DNA: TGTGCCAGCTCACCAGTTGGGACAGGGCGTGGTCAGCCCCAGCATTTT. Translated: CASSPVGTGRGQPQHF.

This clonotype has a count of ten or more. The rearrangement links TRBV27 to TRBJ1-5; possible D gene TRBD1, 6 bases. Germline V lookup: CDR1 MNHEY, CDR2 SMNVEV (reference sequence). V was cut by 6 bases and J by 4 bases, with 10 bases left in between. The CDR3 covers 13 residues. Written as DNA, the CDR3 is TGTGCCAGCAGCGTAACAGGGAATCAGCCCCAGCATTTT. Translation gives CASSVTGNQPQHF.

The chain joins TRBV5-6 to TRBJ1-5; no clear D gene. The CDR3 has 12 residues. Germline CDR1 reads SGHDT; CDR2 reads YYEEEE. Trimming cost V 2 bases and J 3 bases, with 3 bases left between them. CDR3 DNA: TGTGCCAGCAGCTTCATCAATCAGCCCCAGCATTTT. Amino acids: CASSFINQPQHF.

This clonotype was found many times. This chain connects TRBV9 to TRBJ2-5; no firm D call. V dropped 1 base and J dropped 4 bases, with 11 bases sitting between them. Looked up from germline, CDR1 is SGDLS and CDR2 is YYNGEE. This CDR3 comprises 14 residues. The CDR3 DNA reads as TGTGCCAGCAGCGTAAGGAGTTTTTCAGAGACCCAGTACTTC. It encodes CASSVRSFSETQYF.

This clonotype was observed a handful of times. V gene TRBV4-1 combines with J gene TRBJ1-4, with D tentatively TRBD1 (6 bases). CDR3 length: 15 amino acids. Trimming cost V 2 bases and J 6 bases, with 13 bases left between them. Germline loops: CDR1 MGHRA, CDR2 YSYEKL. The CDR3 nucleotides are TGCGCCAGCAGCCAACGGGAAAACAGGGATGAAAAACTGTTTTTT. As protein: CASSQRENRDEKLFF.

This clonotype was seen a handful of times. As DNA, the CDR3 is TGCAGCGTTGAAATGGCAGGGCCCATCGCAGATACGCAGTATTTT. Translated, it gives CSVEMAGPIADTQYF. The chain carries TRBV29-1 and TRBJ2-3, with a weak D call TRBD1 (5 bases). The germline CDR1 and CDR2 sequences are SQVTM and ANQGSEA. Trimming took off 2 bases at V and 4 bases at J, with 16 bases between the two ends. CDR3 length: 15 residues.

The V call is TRBV27, the J call TRBJ1-4; no clear D gene. V lost 3 bases to trimming and J lost 0 bases, with 11 bases between them. CDR3 size: 16 residues. Germline assignment: CDR1 MNHEY and CDR2 SMNVEV (reference sequence). The CDR3 protein is CASSLNPDPTNEKLFF. CDR3 sequence (DNA): TGTGCCAGCAGTTTGAACCCGGACCCAACTAATGAAAAACTGTTTTTT.

This clonotype was counted between two and nine times. The V and J genes are TRBV28 and TRBJ2-6; D is possibly TRBD2 (5 bases). The CDR3 extends over 16 amino acids. Germline V gene data show CDR1 as MDHEN and CDR2 as SYDVKM. V was trimmed by 8 bases and J by 3 bases, leaving 17 bases between them. CDR3 loop: CASSPARRNGANVLTF. For the CDR3, the DNA is TGTGCCAGCTCCCCTGCCAGGAGGAATGGGGCCAACGTCCTGACTTTC.

This clonotype was counted at least ten times. The V gene is TRBV30, the J gene TRBJ2-7, with D perhaps TRBD1 (7 bases). There are 15 residues in the CDR3. Per germline, CDR1 GTSNPN and CDR2 SVGIG (reference sequence). Trimming cost V 1 base and J 2 bases, with 15 bases left between them. CDR3 nucleotide sequence: TGTGCCTGGAGTGGGAGCCGGAGGGGGCCCTACGAGCAGTACTTC. Protein: CAWSGSRRGPYEQYF.

The rearrangement uses TRBV14 and TRBJ1-1, with 10 bases matching TRBD1. This CDR3 has 17 amino acids. Trimming at V came to 4 bases and at J to 0 bases, leaving 8 bases not matched to a gene. Germline CDR1 SGHDN, CDR2 FVKESK. Here the CDR3 reads CASSPIGQGGLNTEAFF. CDR3 sequence (DNA): TGTGCCAGCAGCCCAATCGGACAGGGGGGTTTGAACACTGAAGCTTTCTTT.

This clonotype was found many times. The chain is built from TRBV6-2 or TRBV6-3 and TRBJ1-1; no firm D call. The germline V and J ends were trimmed by 6 bases and 0 bases, with 8 bases remaining between them. The CDR3 consists of 13 residues. Looked up from germline, CDR1 is MNHEY and CDR2 is SVGEGT. In DNA, the CDR3 is TGTGCCAGCAGAATCACCTTGAACACTGAAGCTTTCTTT. Translated, it gives CASRITLNTEAFF.

This clonotype turned up a few times. The chain employs TRBV30 and TRBJ1-2; D not certain. The germline gives CDR1 GTSNPN, CDR2 SVGIG (reference sequence). V was cut by 1 base and J by 3 bases, with 9 bases left in between. The CDR3 spans 13 residues. The CDR3 coding sequence is TGTGCCTGGAGTGCGGGAACCCACTATGGCTACACCTTC. Translation: CAWSAGTHYGYTF.

This clonotype was recorded many times. The chain links TRBV12-3 or TRBV12-4 to TRBJ1-6; D gene ambiguous. Deletions cut 2 bases from V and 5 bases from J, with 7 bases between. This CDR3 comprises 14 residues. The CDR3 reads CASSLNGDNSPLHF. The CDR3 region has the DNA TGTGCCAGCAGTTTAAACGGTGATAATTCACCCCTCCACTTT.

Here the CDR3 DNA reads TGCAGCGTTGCAGGGACTGGGGCCAACGTCCTGACTTTC. Translated: CSVAGTGANVLTF. This chain uses TRBV29-1 with TRBJ2-6; TRBD1 might be the D (5 bases). This CDR3 contains 13 residues. V gave up 4 bases and J gave up 2 bases, with 6 bases separating them. In germline, CDR1 is SQVTM, CDR2 ANQGSEA.

The CDR3 DNA reads TGTGCCAGCAGTTACGGGGGAATCACCGGGGAGCTGTTTTTT. Its translation is CASSYGGITGELFF. This chain connects TRBV6-6 to TRBJ2-2; D might be TRBD1 or TRBD2, each matching 5 bases. Trimming removed 2 bases from V and 4 bases from J, with 8 bases in between. Germline assignment: CDR1 MNHNY and CDR2 SVGAGI (reference sequence). CDR3 length: 14 amino acids.